This T cell receptor beta chain was sequenced during a study of technical replicates of blood from several donors (dated by TCRdb to 2016 to 2017). Libraries were constructed by the immunoSEQ multiplex PCR assay. What TCRdb holds here is the immuneACCESS table cut down to in-frame rearrangements. Part of the clones is not present; checked against another copy, under half of the missing clones reflect an unresolved V gene, and the others are unexplained. In this sample the table shows under 80,000 clones, around 97% of which occur a single time. Jointly, the top ten make up roughly 0.21% of the sample. This clone was found once. Its antigen remains unidentified. Nothing much larger sits one base from this clone, and base qualities are not available. The germline V gene supplies CDR1 MNHEY and CDR2 SVGAGI. There are 14 amino acids in the CDR3, from cysteine to phenylalanine inclusive. The sequence is cut down to CDR3 DNA, 42 bases in frame from base 1. The junction shows trimming of 4 bases on V and 8 bases on J, plus 15 bases between the germline ends.

The receptor comes from a human donor in good health. Sequencing was performed on T cells isolated from PBMCs. Recombination joined TRBV6-5 with TRBJ2-1; D gene: possibly TRBD1, on 5 matching bases. In nucleotides, the sequence is TGTGCCAGCAGTTCCCTCCAGGGTCGACATGAGCAGTTCTTC. Its coded protein is CASSSLQGRHEQFF.